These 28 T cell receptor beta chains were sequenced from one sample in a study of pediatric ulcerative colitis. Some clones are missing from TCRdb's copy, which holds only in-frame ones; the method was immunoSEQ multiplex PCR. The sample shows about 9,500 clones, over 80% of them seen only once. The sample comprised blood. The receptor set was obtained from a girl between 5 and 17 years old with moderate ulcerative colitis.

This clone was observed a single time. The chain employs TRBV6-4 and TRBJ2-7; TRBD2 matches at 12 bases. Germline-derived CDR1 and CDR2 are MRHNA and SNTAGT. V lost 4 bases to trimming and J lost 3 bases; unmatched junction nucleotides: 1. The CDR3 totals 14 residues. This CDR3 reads CASSGTSGNYEQYF. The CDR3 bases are TGTGCCAGCAGTGGGACTAGCGGGAACTACGAGCAGTACTTC.

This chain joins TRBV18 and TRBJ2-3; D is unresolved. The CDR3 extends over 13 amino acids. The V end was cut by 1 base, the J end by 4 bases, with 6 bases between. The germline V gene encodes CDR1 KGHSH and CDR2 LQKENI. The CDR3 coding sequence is TGTGCCAGCTCACCACGATCCCCAGATACGCAGTATTTT. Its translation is CASSPRSPDTQYF.

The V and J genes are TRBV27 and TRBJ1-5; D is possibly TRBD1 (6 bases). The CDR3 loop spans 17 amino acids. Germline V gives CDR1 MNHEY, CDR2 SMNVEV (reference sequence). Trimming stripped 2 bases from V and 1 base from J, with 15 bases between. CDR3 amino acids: CASSLRGEGVSNQPQHF. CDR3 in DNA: TGTGCCAGCAGTTTAAGGGGGGAGGGAGTAAGCAATCAGCCCCAGCATTTT.

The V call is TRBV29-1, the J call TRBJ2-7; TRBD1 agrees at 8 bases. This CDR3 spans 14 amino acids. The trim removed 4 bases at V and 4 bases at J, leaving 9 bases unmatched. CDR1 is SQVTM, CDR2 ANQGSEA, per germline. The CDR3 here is CSVGAAGGMYEQYF. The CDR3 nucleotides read TGCAGCGTTGGAGCGGCAGGGGGCATGTACGAGCAGTACTTC.

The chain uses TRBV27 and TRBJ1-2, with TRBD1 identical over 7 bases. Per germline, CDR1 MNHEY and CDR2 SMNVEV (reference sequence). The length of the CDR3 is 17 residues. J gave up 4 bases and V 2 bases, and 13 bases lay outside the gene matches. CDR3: CASSLRGQAGRGYGYTF. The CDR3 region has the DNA TGTGCCAGCAGTTTAAGAGGACAGGCCGGGAGGGGCTATGGCTACACCTTC.

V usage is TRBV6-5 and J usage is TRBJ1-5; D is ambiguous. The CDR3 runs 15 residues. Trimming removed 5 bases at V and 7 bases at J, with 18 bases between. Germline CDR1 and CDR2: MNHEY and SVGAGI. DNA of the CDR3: TGTGCCAGCAGTAGTAACACGAATACAAGGCAGCCCCAGCATTTT. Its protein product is CASSSNTNTRQPQHF.

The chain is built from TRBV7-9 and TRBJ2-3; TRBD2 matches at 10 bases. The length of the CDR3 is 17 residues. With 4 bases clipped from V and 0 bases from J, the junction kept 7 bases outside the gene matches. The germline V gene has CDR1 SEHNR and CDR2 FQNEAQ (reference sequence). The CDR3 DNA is TGTGCCAGCAGCTCTATCGGACTAGCGGACAGCACAGATACGCAGTATTTT. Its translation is CASSSIGLADSTDTQYF.

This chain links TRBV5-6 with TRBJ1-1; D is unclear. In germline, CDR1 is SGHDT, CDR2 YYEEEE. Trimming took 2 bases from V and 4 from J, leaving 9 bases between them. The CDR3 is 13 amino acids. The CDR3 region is CASSLGNPTEAFF. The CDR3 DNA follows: TGTGCCAGCAGCTTAGGGAATCCCACTGAAGCTTTCTTT.

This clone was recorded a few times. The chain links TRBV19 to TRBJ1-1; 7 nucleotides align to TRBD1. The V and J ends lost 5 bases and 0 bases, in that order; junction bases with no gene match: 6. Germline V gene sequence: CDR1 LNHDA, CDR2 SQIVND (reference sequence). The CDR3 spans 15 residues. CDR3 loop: CASSADRLMNTEAFF. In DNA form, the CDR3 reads TGTGCCAGTAGTGCGGACAGGTTGATGAACACTGAAGCTTTCTTT.

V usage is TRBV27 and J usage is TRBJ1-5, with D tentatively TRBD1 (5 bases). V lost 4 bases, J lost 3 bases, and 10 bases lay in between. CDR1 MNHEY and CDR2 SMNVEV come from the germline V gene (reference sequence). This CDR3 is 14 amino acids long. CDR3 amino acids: CASSSPGLNQPQHF. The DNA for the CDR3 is TGTGCCAGCAGTTCCCCGGGACTCAATCAGCCCCAGCATTTT.

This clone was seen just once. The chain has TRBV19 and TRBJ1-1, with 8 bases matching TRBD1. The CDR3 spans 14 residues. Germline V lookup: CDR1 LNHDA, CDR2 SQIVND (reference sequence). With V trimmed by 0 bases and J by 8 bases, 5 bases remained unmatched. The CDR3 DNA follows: TGTGCCAGTAGTATAGAGAGACAGGGGAAAGAAGCTTTCTTT. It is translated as CASSIERQGKEAFF.

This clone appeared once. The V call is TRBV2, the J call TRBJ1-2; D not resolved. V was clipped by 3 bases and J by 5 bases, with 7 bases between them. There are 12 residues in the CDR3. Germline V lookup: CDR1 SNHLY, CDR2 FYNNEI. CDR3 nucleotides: TGTGCCAGCAGTGAGGAGAGATATGGCTACACCTTC. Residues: CASSEERYGYTF.

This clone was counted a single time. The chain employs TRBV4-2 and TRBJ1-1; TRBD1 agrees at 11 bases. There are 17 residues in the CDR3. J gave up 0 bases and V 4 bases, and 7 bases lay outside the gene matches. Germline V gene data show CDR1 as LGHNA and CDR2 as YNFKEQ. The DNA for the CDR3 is TGTGCCAGCAGCCCCTTGGGACAGGGGGGTTTGAACACTGAAGCTTTCTTT. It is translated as CASSPLGQGGLNTEAFF.

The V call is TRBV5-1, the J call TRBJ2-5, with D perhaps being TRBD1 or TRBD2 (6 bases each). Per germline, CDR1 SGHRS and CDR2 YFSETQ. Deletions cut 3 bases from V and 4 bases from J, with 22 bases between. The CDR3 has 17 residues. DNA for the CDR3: TGCGCCAGCAGCTGGGGGTCAGGGGATTGGGGAGGAGAGACCCAGTACTTC. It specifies CASSWGSGDWGGETQYF.

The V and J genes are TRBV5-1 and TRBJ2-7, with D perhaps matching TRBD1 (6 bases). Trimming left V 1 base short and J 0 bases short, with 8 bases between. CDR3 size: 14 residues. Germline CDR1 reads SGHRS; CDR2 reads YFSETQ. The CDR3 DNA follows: TGCGCCAGCAGCTTGAACAGGGCCTCCTACGAGCAGTACTTC. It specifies CASSLNRASYEQYF.

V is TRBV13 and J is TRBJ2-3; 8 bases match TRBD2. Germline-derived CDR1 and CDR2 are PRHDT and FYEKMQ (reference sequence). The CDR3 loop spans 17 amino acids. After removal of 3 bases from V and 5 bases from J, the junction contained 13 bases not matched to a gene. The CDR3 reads CASSFPSGGARGDTQYF. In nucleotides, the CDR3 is TGTGCCAGCAGCTTTCCGTCCGGGGGGGCACGGGGAGATACGCAGTATTTT.

The DNA of the CDR3 is TGCGCCAGCAGCTTAGGACGGGACGCCGGGGAGCTGTTTTTT. This gives the protein CASSLGRDAGELFF. The V call is TRBV5-1, the J call TRBJ2-2, with D possibly being TRBD1 or TRBD2 (5 bases each). Trimming cost V 2 bases and J 6 bases, with 11 bases left between them. Germline V CDR1 and CDR2: SGHRS, YFSETQ. The CDR3 has 14 amino acids.

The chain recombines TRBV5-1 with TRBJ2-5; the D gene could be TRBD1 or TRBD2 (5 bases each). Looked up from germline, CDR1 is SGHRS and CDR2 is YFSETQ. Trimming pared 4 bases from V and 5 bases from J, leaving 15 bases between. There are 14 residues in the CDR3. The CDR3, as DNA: TGCGCCAGCAGCGTTACGGGACCCGGGGAGACCCAGTACTTC. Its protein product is CASSVTGPGETQYF.

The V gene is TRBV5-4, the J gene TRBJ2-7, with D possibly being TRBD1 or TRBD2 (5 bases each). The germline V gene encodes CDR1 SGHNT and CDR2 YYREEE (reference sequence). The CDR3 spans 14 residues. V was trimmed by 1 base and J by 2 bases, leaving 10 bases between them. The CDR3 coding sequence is TGTGCCAGCAGCTTGTGGGACCGGCCCTACGAGCAGTACTTC. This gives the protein CASSLWDRPYEQYF.

The CDR3 reads CASSLRQGNTGELFF. Here the CDR3 DNA reads TGTGCCAGCAGCTTGCGGCAGGGAAACACCGGGGAGCTGTTTTTT. The rearrangement joins TRBV5-4 to TRBJ2-2; D may be TRBD1 (5 bases). CDR1 and CDR2 (germline): SGHNT, YYREEE (reference sequence). With 1 base removed from V and 2 bases from J, the gap between germline ends came to 9 bases. CDR3 length equals 15 residues.

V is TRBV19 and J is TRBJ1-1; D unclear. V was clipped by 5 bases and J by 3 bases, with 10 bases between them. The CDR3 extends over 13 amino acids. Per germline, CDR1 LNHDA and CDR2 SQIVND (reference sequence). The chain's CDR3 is CASSFGRDTEAFF. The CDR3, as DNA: TGTGCCAGTAGTTTTGGACGGGACACTGAAGCTTTCTTT.

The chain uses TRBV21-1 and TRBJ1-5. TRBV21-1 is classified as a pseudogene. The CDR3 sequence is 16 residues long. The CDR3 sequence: CASSNEGGPGVQPQHF. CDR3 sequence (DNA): TGTGCCAGCAGCAATGAGGGGGGACCAGGAGTCCAGCCCCAGCATTTT.

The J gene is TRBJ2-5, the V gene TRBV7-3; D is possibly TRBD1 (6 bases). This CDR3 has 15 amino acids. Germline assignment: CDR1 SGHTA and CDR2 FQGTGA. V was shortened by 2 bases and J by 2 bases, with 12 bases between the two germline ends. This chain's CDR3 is CASSLSGEWQETQYF. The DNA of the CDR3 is TGTGCCAGCAGCTTATCAGGGGAGTGGCAAGAGACCCAGTACTTC.

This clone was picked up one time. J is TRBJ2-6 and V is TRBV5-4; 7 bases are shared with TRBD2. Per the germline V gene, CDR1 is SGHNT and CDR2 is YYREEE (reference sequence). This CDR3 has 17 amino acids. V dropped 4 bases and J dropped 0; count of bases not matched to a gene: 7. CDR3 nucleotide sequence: TGTGCCAGCAGCGACTCGGGGGACTACTCTGGGGCCAACGTCCTGACTTTC. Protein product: CASSDSGDYSGANVLTF.

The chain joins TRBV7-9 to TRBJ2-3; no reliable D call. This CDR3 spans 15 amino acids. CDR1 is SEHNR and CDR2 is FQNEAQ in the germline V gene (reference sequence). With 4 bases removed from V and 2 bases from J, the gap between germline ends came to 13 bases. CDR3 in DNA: TGTGCCAGCAGCTGGAGTTCGGGCGACACAGATACGCAGTATTTT. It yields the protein CASSWSSGDTDTQYF.

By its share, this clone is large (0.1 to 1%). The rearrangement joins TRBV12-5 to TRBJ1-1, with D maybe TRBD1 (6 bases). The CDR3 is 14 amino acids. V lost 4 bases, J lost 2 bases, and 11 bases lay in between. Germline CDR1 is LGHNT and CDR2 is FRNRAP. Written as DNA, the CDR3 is TGTGCTAGTGGTTCATCGACAGGAAACACTGAAGCTTTCTTT. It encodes CASGSSTGNTEAFF.

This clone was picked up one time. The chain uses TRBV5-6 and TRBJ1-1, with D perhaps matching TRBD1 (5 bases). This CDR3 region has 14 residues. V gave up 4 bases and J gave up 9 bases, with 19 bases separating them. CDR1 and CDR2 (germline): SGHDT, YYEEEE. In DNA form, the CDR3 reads TGTGCCAGCAGCCAGTGGGGGGAGGATTCTAAAGCTTTCTTT. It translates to CASSQWGEDSKAFF. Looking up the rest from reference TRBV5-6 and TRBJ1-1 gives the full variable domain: DAGVTQSPTHLIKTRGQQVTLRCSPKSGHDTVSWYQQALGQGPQFIFQYYEEEERQRGNFPDRFSGHQFPNYSSELNVNALLLGDSALYLCASSQWGEDSKAFFGQGTRLTVV.

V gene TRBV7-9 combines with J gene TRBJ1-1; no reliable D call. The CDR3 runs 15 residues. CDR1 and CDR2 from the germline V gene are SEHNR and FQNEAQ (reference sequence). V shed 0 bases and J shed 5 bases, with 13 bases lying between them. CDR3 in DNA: TGTGCCAGCAGCTTAGCCTCCGGACTAGAGACTGAAGCTTTCTTT. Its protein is CASSLASGLETEAFF. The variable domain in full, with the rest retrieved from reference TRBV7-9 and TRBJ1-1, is DTGVSQNPRHKITKRGQNVTFRCDPISEHNRLYWYRQTLGQGPEFLTYFQNEAQLEKSRLLSDRFSAERPKGSFSTLEIQRTEQGDSAMYLCASSLASGLETEAFFGQGTRLTVV.